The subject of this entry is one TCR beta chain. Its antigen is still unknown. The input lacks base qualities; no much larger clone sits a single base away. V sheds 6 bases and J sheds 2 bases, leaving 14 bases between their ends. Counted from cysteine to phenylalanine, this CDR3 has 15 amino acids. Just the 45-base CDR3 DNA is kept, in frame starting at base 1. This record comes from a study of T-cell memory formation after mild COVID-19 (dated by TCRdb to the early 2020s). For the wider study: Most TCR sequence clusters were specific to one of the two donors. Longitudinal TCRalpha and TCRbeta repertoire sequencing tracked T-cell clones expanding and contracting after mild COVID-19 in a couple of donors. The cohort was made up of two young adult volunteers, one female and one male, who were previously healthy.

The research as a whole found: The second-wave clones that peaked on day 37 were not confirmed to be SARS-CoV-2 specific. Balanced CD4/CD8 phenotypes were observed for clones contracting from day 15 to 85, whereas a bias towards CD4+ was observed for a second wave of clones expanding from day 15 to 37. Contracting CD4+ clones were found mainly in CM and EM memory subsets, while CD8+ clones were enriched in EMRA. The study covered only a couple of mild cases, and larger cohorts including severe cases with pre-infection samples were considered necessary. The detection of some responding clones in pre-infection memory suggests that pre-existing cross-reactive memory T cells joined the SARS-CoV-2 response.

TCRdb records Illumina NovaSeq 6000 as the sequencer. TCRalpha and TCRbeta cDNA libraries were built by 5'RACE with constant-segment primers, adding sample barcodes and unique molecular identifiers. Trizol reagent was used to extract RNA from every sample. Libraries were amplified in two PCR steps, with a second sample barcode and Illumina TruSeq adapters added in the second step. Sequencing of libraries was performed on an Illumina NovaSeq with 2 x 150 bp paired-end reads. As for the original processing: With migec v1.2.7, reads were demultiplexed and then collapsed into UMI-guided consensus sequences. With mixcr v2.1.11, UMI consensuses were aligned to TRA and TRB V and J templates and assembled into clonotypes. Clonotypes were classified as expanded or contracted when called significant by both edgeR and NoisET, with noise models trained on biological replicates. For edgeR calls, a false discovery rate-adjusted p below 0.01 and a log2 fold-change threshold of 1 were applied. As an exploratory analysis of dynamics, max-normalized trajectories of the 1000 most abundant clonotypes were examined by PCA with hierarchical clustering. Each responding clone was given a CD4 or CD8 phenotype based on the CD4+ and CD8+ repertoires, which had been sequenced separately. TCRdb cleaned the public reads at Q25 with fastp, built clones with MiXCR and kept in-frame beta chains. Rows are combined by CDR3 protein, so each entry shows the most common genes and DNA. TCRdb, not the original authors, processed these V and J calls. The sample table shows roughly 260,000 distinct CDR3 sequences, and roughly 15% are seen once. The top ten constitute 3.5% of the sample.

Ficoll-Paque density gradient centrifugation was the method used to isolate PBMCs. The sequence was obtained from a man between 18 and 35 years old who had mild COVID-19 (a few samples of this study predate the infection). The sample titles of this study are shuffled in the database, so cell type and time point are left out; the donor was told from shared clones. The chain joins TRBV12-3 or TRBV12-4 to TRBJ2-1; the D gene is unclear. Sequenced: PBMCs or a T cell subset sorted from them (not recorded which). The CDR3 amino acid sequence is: CASSTSDGPYNEQFF. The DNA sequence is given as TGTGCCAGCAGCACCTCGGACGGGCCCTACAATGAGCAGTTCTTC.